The rows below give T cell receptor beta chains drawn from one sample of a study of regulatory T cells in long-lasting Graves disease. Each CDR3 protein is one row after TCRdb ran MiXCR on the multiplex PCR reads. The data hold about 220,000 distinct CDR3 sequences, with approximately 18% observed a single time. These sequences were also reported in another study, on T cells in Graves' hyperthyroidism and ophthalmopathy.

Sequencing was performed on peripheral blood mononuclear cells (PBMCs), taken at new diagnosis, from a patient treated with antithyroid drugs. Receptor source: a woman aged 25 to 39 with Graves disease. CDR3s include the opening cysteine and the closing phenylalanine or tryptophan. The D gene is left open where the match is weak. The listing skips clone size in some rows; elsewhere it reads once, few, many or a size class.

cdr3_length	clone_size	d_call	j_call	v_call	cdr3_aa	cdr3_nt
15	-	-	TRBJ1-5	TRBV4-1	CASSLGGRAGEPQHF	TGCGCCAGCAGCCTCGGGGGCAGGGCTGGGGAGCCCCAGCATTTT
15	-	TRBD1	TRBJ1-2	TRBV18	CASSPRGQVEAGYTF	TGTGCCAGCTCACCACGGGGACAGGTAGAGGCTGGCTACACCTTC
16	many	TRBD1	TRBJ1-2	TRBV6-1	CASRLGQGVPVGGYTF	TGTGCCAGCAGGTTGGGACAGGGGGTACCAGTTGGTGGCTACACCTTC
16	once	TRBD2	TRBJ2-1	TRBV11-2	CASSGSGLAGGNEQVF	TGTGCCAGCAGCGGTTCCGGGCTAGCGGGAGGCAATGAGCAGGTCTTC
16	-	TRBD2	TRBJ2-3	TRBV3-1	CASSPHTGGGTDTQYF	TGTGCCAGCAGCCCCCATACGGGGGGGGGCACAGATACGCAGTATTTT
14	many	-	TRBJ1-5	TRBV2	CASSDGPAGQPQHF	TGTGCCAGCAGTGATGGGCCGGCAGGGCAGCCCCAGCATTTT
15	few	TRBD1	TRBJ1-4	TRBV30	CAWKEGAWGNEKLFF	TGTGCCTGGAAGGAGGGGGCATGGGGTAATGAAAAACTGTTTTTT
12	many	-	TRBJ2-1	TRBV29-1	CSVIQGSNEQFF	TGCAGCGTGATACAGGGAAGCAATGAGCAGTTCTTC
13	many	-	TRBJ1-4	TRBV30	CAWSQGSNEKLFF	TGTGCCTGGTCCCAGGGATCTAATGAAAAACTGTTTTTT
12	many	TRBD1	TRBJ1-1	TRBV20-1	CSASRRGGSAFF	TGCAGTGCTAGCCGACGAGGGGGCTCAGCTTTCTTT
14	many	-	TRBJ1-6	TRBV6-1	CASSEGIPNSPLHF	TGTGCCAGCAGTGAAGGCATTCCGAACTCACCCCTCCACTTT
16	-	TRBD2	TRBJ2-3	TRBV20-1	CSATGTSGRGGDTQYF	TGCAGTGCTACCGGGACTAGCGGGAGGGGAGGAGATACGCAGTATTTT
14	many	-	TRBJ1-5	TRBV19	CASRSTGVNQPQHF	TGTGCCAGTAGATCGACAGGAGTCAATCAGCCCCAGCATTTT
12	-	-	TRBJ1-1	TRBV7-9	CASSFGKTEAFF	TGTGCCAGCAGCTTCGGCAAGACTGAAGCTTTCTTT
16	many	TRBD1	TRBJ1-6	TRBV14	CASSQGRDRNNSPLHF	TGTGCCAGCAGCCAAGGACGGGACAGAAACAATTCACCCCTCCACTTT
14	many	-	TRBJ1-3	TRBV3-1	CASSRGTVGNTIYF	TGTGCCAGCAGCCGGGGGACGGTGGGAAACACCATATATTTT
16	-	-	TRBJ2-1	TRBV11-2	CASSYQWGGPDNEQFF	TGTGCCAGCAGCTACCAATGGGGCGGACCTGACAATGAGCAGTTCTTC
16	-	-	TRBJ2-1	TRBV28	CASSSSAGAAYNEQFF	-
19	many	TRBD1	TRBJ1-3	TRBV2	CASSRLWPGTGNSGNTIYF	TGTGCCAGCTCAAGGCTTTGGCCCGGGACAGGGAACTCTGGAAACACCATATATTTT
15	many	-	TRBJ1-2	TRBV3-1	CASSQGNGENYGYTF	TGTGCCAGCAGCCAAGGGAACGGGGAAAACTATGGCTACACCTTC
16	many	-	TRBJ2-5	TRBV30	CAWSVGAGPTQETQYF	TGTGCCTGGAGTGTAGGTGCAGGGCCGACCCAAGAGACCCAGTACTTC
15	few	TRBD2	TRBJ2-7	TRBV14	CASSAASGFTYEQYF	TGTGCCAGCAGTGCGGCTAGCGGGTTTACCTACGAGCAGTACTTC
14	many	-	TRBJ1-1	TRBV11-2	CASSLGGQNTEAFF	TGTGCCAGCAGCTTAGGGGGACAGAACACTGAAGCTTTCTTT
14	many	-	TRBJ2-7	TRBV20-1	CSARVPDPAYEQYF	TGCAGTGCTAGAGTACCCGACCCTGCCTACGAGCAGTACTTC
14	many	-	TRBJ1-5	TRBV2	CASKEPLRDQPQHF	TGTGCCAGCAAAGAACCCCTAAGAGATCAGCCCCAGCATTTT
13	-	-	TRBJ2-7	TRBV20-1	CSAPLGDHYEQYF	TGCAGTGCTCCCCTAGGGGACCACTACGAGCAGTACTTC
13	few	-	TRBJ2-1	TRBV25-1	CASSDRTRGEQFF	TGTGCCAGCAGCGACAGGACGCGGGGGGAGCAGTTCTTC
18	many	TRBD2	TRBJ2-1	TRBV12-5	CASGLVQGGGSSYNEQFF	TGTGCTAGTGGTTTGGTACAGGGCGGGGGGAGCTCCTACAATGAGCAGTTCTTC
13	many	TRBD1	TRBJ1-2	TRBV30	CAWGPGQGVGYTF	TGTGCCTGGGGACCGGGACAGGGTGTCGGCTACACCTTC
13	many	-	TRBJ2-7	TRBV20-1	CSATSDNGLEQYF	TGCAGTGCTACTTCAGACAACGGACTCGAGCAGTACTTC
18	few	TRBD2	TRBJ2-1	TRBV3-1	CASSQVDGRLAGGAEQFF	TGTGCCAGCAGCCAAGTTGACGGTAGGCTAGCGGGGGGTGCTGAGCAGTTCTTC
13	few	-	TRBJ1-1	TRBV29-1	CSAREGGGTEAFF	TGCAGCGCCCGTGAGGGAGGGGGCACTGAAGCTTTCTTT